The rows below give T cell receptor beta chains drawn from one sample of a study of blood T cells in healthy people across ages. TCRdb processed the 5' RACE reads anew with MiXCR; each CDR3 protein has one entry. The sample contains 910,000 or so distinct CDR3 sequences, roughly half of which appear only once. The specimen sequenced was blood. All receptors come from a woman aged 60-75 years in good health. CDR3s include the opening cysteine and the closing phenylalanine or tryptophan. The D gene is left open where the match is weak. Clone size is not always given. Where it is, it says once, few, many or a class for expanded clones.

.	TRBJ2-7	18	.	TRBV5-6	CASSLVWSGTPSSYEQYF	TGTGCCAGCAGCTTGGTCTGGTCCGGGACTCCGAGCTCCTACGAGCAGTACTTC
.	TRBJ2-7	11	.	TRBV20-1	CSAPDPNEQYF	TGCAGTGCCCCCGACCCAAATGAGCAGTACTTC
few	TRBJ2-3	14	.	TRBV18	CASSPPSGIDTQYF	TGTGCCAGCTCACCACCGTCAGGGATAGATACGCAGTATTTT
once	TRBJ1-5	16	TRBD1	TRBV6-1	CASSGAGTGGTQPQHF	TGTGCCAGCAGTGGGGCCGGGACAGGGGGCACTCAGCCCCAGCATTTT
few	TRBJ2-7	13	.	TRBV20-1	CSAGGRNSYEQYF	TGCAGTGCAGGTGGACGAAACTCCTACGAGCAGTACTTC
.	TRBJ2-5	15	TRBD2	TRBV9	CARSVGAGGQETQYF	TGTGCCCGCAGCGTAGGAGCGGGAGGGCAGGAGACCCAGTACTTC
many	TRBJ2-3	15	.	TRBV10-3	CAISEPMASTDTQYF	TGTGCCATCAGTGAGCCTATGGCGAGCACAGATACGCAGTATTTT
many	TRBJ2-7	12	.	TRBV28	CASRWGPYEQYF	TGTGCCAGCAGGTGGGGACCCTACGAGCAGTACTTC
few	TRBJ2-2	15	TRBD2	TRBV7-2	CASTQGAGRTGELFF	TGTGCCAGCACCCAGGGAGCGGGGAGAACCGGGGAGCTGTTTTTT
.	TRBJ2-7	14	.	TRBV4-1	CASSQLDRDSEQYF	TGCGCCAGCAGCCAACTAGACAGGGACTCCGAGCAGTACTTC
once	TRBJ2-1	16	TRBD2	TRBV6-5	CASSYSRRTSGTEQFF	TGTGCCAGCAGTTACTCGAGAAGGACTAGCGGGACCGAGCAGTTCTTC
few	TRBJ2-7	14	.	TRBV7-8	CASSLPWSSYEQYF	TGTGCCAGCAGCCTACCATGGAGCTCCTACGAGCAGTACTTC
few	TRBJ2-1	14	TRBD1	TRBV24-1	CATISRYRGNEQFF	TGTGCCACCATCTCCCGGTACAGGGGAAATGAGCAGTTCTTC
many	TRBJ2-3	15	TRBD2	TRBV7-2	CASSLSGIGTDTQYF	TGTGCCAGCAGCCTTAGCGGGATAGGAACAGATACGCAGTATTTT
.	TRBJ2-2	16	.	TRBV28	CASSFRRHPNTGELFF	TGTGCCAGCAGTTTCCGGCGACACCCGAACACCGGGGAGCTGTTTTTT
.	TRBJ2-4	15	TRBD2	TRBV12-3/TRBV12-4	CASSLSTLVGRAKYF	TGTGCCAGCAGTTTAAGTACCCTGGTCGGGAGGGCGAAGTACTTC
few	TRBJ2-3	20	.	TRBV6-8	CASSQGTGGKLAGTTDTQYF	TGTGCCAGCAGCCAAGGGACAGGGGGTAAACTAGCGGGGACCACAGATACGCAGTATTTT
few	TRBJ1-2	15	.	TRBV28	CATLTGSRNHYGYTF	TGTGCCACCCTTACGGGGAGTAGGAACCACTATGGCTACACCTTC
.	TRBJ1-5	17	.	TRBV21-1	CASSKDLAAGAGQPQHF	TGTGCCAGCAGCAAAGACTTGGCAGCCGGTGCCGGGCAGCCCCAGCATTTT
.	TRBJ2-7	14	.	TRBV6-5	CASSYYRSSYGQYF	TGTGCCAGCAGTTACTATCGGAGCTCCTACGGGCAGTACTTC
.	TRBJ2-5	15	TRBD2	TRBV3-1	CASSQEGIAGETQYF	TGTGCCAGCAGCCAAGAGGGAATAGCGGGAGAGACCCAGTACTTC
.	TRBJ2-5	15	TRBD1	TRBV28	CASSPGQGIRETQYF	TGTGCCAGCAGTCCGGGACAGGGAATTAGGGAGACCCAGTACTTC
once	TRBJ2-1	12	.	TRBV7-3	CASSCPGRGTFF	TGTGCCAGCAGCTGCCCGGGACGGGGCACGTTCTTC
once	TRBJ2-1	16	TRBD2	TRBV5-1	CASSLWGLAGHNEQFF	TGCGCCAGCAGCTTGTGGGGACTAGCGGGGCACAATGAGCAGTTCTTC
few	TRBJ2-5	14	.	TRBV12-3/TRBV12-4	CASSLGPLGETQYF	TGTGCCAGCAGTTTAGGGCCTTTGGGGGAGACCCAGTACTTC
.	TRBJ2-7	14	.	TRBV7-9	CASSLPYRSDEQYF	TGTGCCAGCAGCTTACCATATCGGTCCGACGAGCAGTACTTC
.	TRBJ2-7	15	.	TRBV11-3	CASSLGGGGPYEQYF	TGTGCCAGCAGCTTAGGAGGGGGAGGACCATACGAGCAGTACTTC
.	TRBJ2-7	16	TRBD2	TRBV28	CASRLTTSGESYEQYF	TGTGCCAGCAGGCTCACGACTAGCGGAGAAAGCTACGAGCAGTACTTC
.	TRBJ2-3	14	.	TRBV20-1	CSARDPGGTDTQYF	TGCAGTGCTAGAGATCCGGGTGGGACAGATACGCAGTATTTT
.	TRBJ2-5	17	.	TRBV20-1	CSAISLAGGGISETQYF	TGCAGTGCTATCTCGTTAGCTGGAGGCGGGATCTCAGAGACCCAGTACTTC
.	TRBJ1-5	14	.	TRBV20-1	CSARDREGNQPQHF	TGCAGTGCTAGAGATCGGGAGGGCAATCAGCCCCAGCATTTT
.	TRBJ2-3	17	TRBD2	TRBV4-2	CASSQDTGLEGTDTQYF	TGTGCCAGCAGCCAAGACACAGGACTAGAGGGCACAGATACGCAGTATTTT
.	TRBJ2-3	16	.	TRBV5-1	CASSLSFRGNSDTQYF	TGCGCCAGCAGCTTGTCGTTCCGGGGAAATTCAGATACGCAGTATTTT
many	TRBJ2-1	14	TRBD2	TRBV7-2	CASSLGLANNEQFF	TGTGCCAGCAGCTTAGGACTAGCCAACAATGAGCAGTTCTTC